The 17 T cell receptor beta chains below were found in one sample sequenced in a study of blood T cell repertoires in COVID-19 (dated by TCRdb to the early 2020s). The protocol used for the library was the immunoSEQ multiplex PCR assay. The immuneACCESS repertoire file appears here via TCRdb, limited to in-frame rearrangements. These files lack a portion of the clones; in checked studies, under half of the deficit traces to unresolved V genes, and the cause of the others is not known. The sample has hundreds of thousands of clones on record, approximately 83% of them singletons. Approximately 2.2% of the sample is in the top ten clones. Source material: peripheral blood. These receptors all come from a woman in her 30s who had recovered from COVID-19.

V gene TRBV27 combines with J gene TRBJ1-2; D might be TRBD1 (5 bases). Germline assignment: CDR1 MNHEY and CDR2 SMNVEV (reference sequence). CDR3 length equals 15 residues. V was cut by 4 bases and J by 3 bases, with 15 bases left in between. This CDR3 is CASSSAGNTYYGYTF. The DNA of the CDR3 is TGTGCCAGCAGTTCGGCAGGGAACACTTACTATGGCTACACCTTC.

This chain connects TRBV28 to TRBJ2-7; maybe TRBD2 (5 bases). Germline CDR1 and CDR2: MDHEN and SYDVKM. CDR3 length equals 16 residues. With 3 bases removed from V and 2 bases from J, the gap between germline ends came to 17 bases. The CDR3: CASSFDHTSRTYEQYF. Here the CDR3 DNA reads TGTGCCAGCAGTTTTGACCACACTAGTAGAACCTACGAGCAGTACTTC.

The chain combines TRBV7-8 with TRBJ1-4; 9 nucleotides match TRBD1. This CDR3 contains 16 residues. Per germline, CDR1 SGHVS and CDR2 FQNEAQ. The J segment lost 6 bases and the V segment lost 1 base, leaving 6 bases of the junction unmatched. CDR3 sequence: CASSLGLWDRDEKLFF. The CDR3, as DNA: TGTGCCAGCAGCTTAGGACTCTGGGACAGGGATGAAAAACTGTTTTTT.

This chain uses TRBV5-1 with TRBJ2-7, with 9 bases lining up with TRBD1. The CDR3 spans 16 residues. J was trimmed by 1 base and V by 2 bases; bases with no gene match: 7. Germline V CDR1 and CDR2: SGHRS, YFSETQ. The CDR3 region is CASSLSPGQGSYEQYF. In nucleotides, the CDR3 is TGCGCCAGCAGCTTATCCCCGGGACAGGGTTCCTACGAGCAGTACTTC.

The chain is built from TRBV7-9 and TRBJ2-2; 10 positions match TRBD2. Germline loops: CDR1 SEHNR, CDR2 FQNEAQ (reference sequence). V trimming: 7 bases; J trimming: 3 bases; junction bases outside the gene matches: 5. The length of the CDR3 is 15 residues. Written as DNA, the CDR3 is TGTGCCAGCACGATGGGACTAGCGTACACCGGGGAGCTGTTTTTT. Protein product: CASTMGLAYTGELFF.

This chain links TRBV19 with TRBJ1-6, with D perhaps TRBD1 (6 bases). With 5 bases removed from V and 0 bases from J, the gap between germline ends came to 14 bases. This CDR3 contains 17 residues. Looked up from germline, CDR1 is LNHDA and CDR2 is SQIVND (reference sequence). The CDR3 here is CASSVRQASSYNSPLHF. The CDR3 nucleotides read TGTGCCAGTAGTGTCCGACAGGCCAGCTCCTATAATTCACCCCTCCACTTT. Complete variable domain (other parts from reference TRBV19 and TRBJ1-6): DGGITQSPKYLFRKEGQNVTLSCEQNLNHDAMYWYRQDPGQGLRLIYYSQIVNDFQKGDIAEGYSVSREKKESFPLTVTSAQKNPTAFYLCASSVRQASSYNSPLHFGNGTRLTVT.

The chain combines TRBV5-1 with TRBJ1-2, with TRBD1 matching 8 bases. Germline V gives CDR1 SGHRS, CDR2 YFSETQ. The trim removed 0 bases at V and 6 bases at J, leaving 1 base unmatched. This CDR3 has 13 amino acids. The CDR3 nucleotides read TGCGCCAGCAGCTTGGGGACAGGGAATGGCTACACCTTC. Amino acid sequence: CASSLGTGNGYTF.

This chain links TRBV5-1 with TRBJ1-4; D not certain. Looked up from germline, CDR1 is SGHRS and CDR2 is YFSETQ. The CDR3 has 13 amino acids. V lost 5 bases and J lost 6, with 11 bases in between. The chain's CDR3 is CASSPGGYEKLFF. CDR3 sequence (DNA): TGCGCCAGCAGTCCAGGAGGGTATGAAAAACTGTTTTTT.

V is TRBV27 and J is TRBJ2-1; D might be TRBD2 (5 bases). With 0 bases removed from V and 10 bases from J, the gap between germline ends came to 10 bases. The germline gives CDR1 MNHEY, CDR2 SMNVEV (reference sequence). The CDR3 consists of 13 residues. This CDR3 reads CASSLSGGREQFF. The CDR3 DNA follows: TGTGCCAGCAGTTTATCAGGCGGGCGGGAGCAGTTCTTC.

This clone was counted once. The rearrangement links TRBV4-2 to TRBJ2-2; no reliable D call. V lost 0 bases to trimming and J lost 6 bases, with 11 bases between them. This CDR3 contains 15 residues. Germline-derived CDR1 and CDR2 are LGHNA and YNFKEQ. The CDR3 nucleotides are TGTGCCAGCAGCCAAGATCTGACTGTTCCCGGGGAGCTGTTTTTT. It specifies CASSQDLTVPGELFF.

The V gene is TRBV4-1, the J gene TRBJ1-5; 9 bases agree with TRBD1. Germline V lookup: CDR1 MGHRA, CDR2 YSYEKL. The V and J ends lost 8 bases and 6 bases, in that order; junction bases with no gene match: 14. The length of the CDR3 is 16 residues. The CDR3 spells CASGGTGNIAGQPQHF. The CDR3 DNA is TGCGCCAGCGGGGGGACAGGGAATATTGCGGGTCAGCCCCAGCATTTT.

V usage is TRBV6-5 and J usage is TRBJ2-2, with D perhaps matching TRBD1 (6 bases). This CDR3 comprises 11 residues. Germline CDR1 and CDR2: MNHEY and SVGAGI. V lost 10 bases and J lost 6, with 9 bases in between. CDR3 in amino acids: CATTGPGELFF. DNA for the CDR3: TGTGCCACCACAGGGCCCGGGGAGCTGTTTTTT.

This clone showed up just once. The chain carries TRBV4-1 and TRBJ2-7; the D gene is possibly TRBD1 (6 bases). V lost 3 bases and J 6 bases, leaving 12 bases between the germline ends. CDR3 length equals 13 residues. The germline V gene has CDR1 MGHRA and CDR2 YSYEKL. In DNA form, the CDR3 reads TGCGCCAGCAGCCATGTCCTAGGGGGCGAGCAGTACTTC. Amino acids: CASSHVLGGEQYF.

The rearrangement links TRBV20-1 to TRBJ2-1; D may be TRBD2 (5 bases). The CDR3 loop spans 14 amino acids. Germline loops: CDR1 DFQATT, CDR2 SNEGSKA (reference sequence). The ends were cut back, 3 bases at V and 7 bases at J, with 16 bases in the middle. CDR3 in amino acids: CSASWGLAENEQFF. The DNA of the CDR3 is TGCAGTGCTAGTTGGGGTCTAGCTGAAAATGAGCAGTTCTTC.

The chain links TRBV29-1 to TRBJ1-1; D is perhaps TRBD1 (6 bases). The germline CDR1 and CDR2 sequences are SQVTM and ANQGSEA. CDR3 length: 14 residues. V was clipped by 7 bases and J by 6 bases, with 21 bases between them. The CDR3 protein is CSEKDTQGRPEAFF. The CDR3 DNA reads TGCAGCGAGAAGGATACACAGGGTAGGCCTGAAGCTTTCTTT.

The chain recombines TRBV6-5 with TRBJ1-4, with TRBD1 matching over 7 bases. This CDR3 spans 12 amino acids. J was trimmed by 7 bases and V by 6 bases; bases with no gene match: 2. Per germline, CDR1 MNHEY and CDR2 SVGAGI. The CDR3 loop is CASRTGFEKLFF. CDR3 DNA sequence: TGTGCCAGCAGGACAGGGTTTGAAAAACTGTTTTTT.

V is TRBV7-9 and J is TRBJ2-1, with 7 bases identical to TRBD2. Trimming took 3 bases from V and 7 from J; bases not matched to a gene: 9. CDR3 length: 15 amino acids. Germline-derived CDR1 and CDR2 are SEHNR and FQNEAQ (reference sequence). The CDR3 protein is CASSLVGGSVNEQFF. The CDR3 nucleotides are TGTGCCAGCAGCTTGGTCGGCGGGAGTGTGAATGAGCAGTTCTTC.